The clone carrying this T cell receptor (beta chain) showed up just a few times. Germline values: CDR1 KGHDR, CDR2 SFDVKD. Trimming at V came to 7 bases and at J to 2 bases, leaving 11 bases not matched to a gene. CDR3 length: 18 amino acids. In the original analysis: For nucleated cells, counts were estimated from reference gene primer amplification. Some clones are missing from TCRdb's copy, which holds only in-frame ones; the method was immunoSEQ multiplex PCR. V and J calls and clone size are given by that table; D and trimming were obtained from the DNA. The sample lists 400,000 to 550,000 clones; more than 85% were seen once. The data derive from a study of blood T cell repertoires in COVID-19. Study background: The United States, Italy and Spain were the sources of the acute and convalescent COVID-19 samples. T cells, B-cell-depleted T cells, or PBMCs provided the cDNA or gDNA that served as material.

This sequence originates from a woman under 40 with acute or convalescent COVID-19. What was sequenced was peripheral blood. J is TRBJ2-1 and V is TRBV24-1; TRBD2 matches at 12 bases. CDR3 residues: CATRRSVLAGGTYNEQFF. The CDR3, as DNA: TGTGCCACCAGACGTTCCGTGCTAGCGGGGGGGACCTACAATGAGCAGTTCTTC.